The source of this TCR beta chain is a study of T cell repertoires in cytomegalovirus infection. The wider study: It was the public TCR beta signatures that indicated both CMV infection and matching HLA type.

This clonotype was seen at least ten times. Antigen specificity is unknown. A single record per CDR3 protein comes from TCRdb applying MiXCR to the reads. This sample has about 250,000 distinct CDR3 sequences, with over 15% found just once. The CDR3 extends over 13 amino acids. Germline V lookup: CDR1 SGHVS, CDR2 FQNEAQ. The germline V and J ends were trimmed by 4 bases and 4 bases, with 10 bases remaining between them. Findings of the study overall: The study found HLA-C-restricted CMV-specific TCR beta clonotypes dominating the ex vivo response. Based on cumulative public TCR beta family frequency, carriers of CMV plus the relevant HLA were identified.

Sequencing used CD8+ T cells from PBMCs. This receptor was identified in a human donor in good health (CMV status not recorded). Some clones in this sample may be carry-over from other donors' samples. The rearrangement links TRBV7-8 to TRBJ1-1; unclear D gene. CDR3 coding DNA: TGTGCCAGCAGCTCGACGGCGACCACTGAAGCTTTCTTT. Translated, it gives CASSSTATTEAFF.